This entry features one T cell receptor beta chain sequence. Its target is unknown. The PCR used 60 Vbeta and 13 Jbeta primers. Sequenced by immunoSEQ multiplex PCR; TCRdb stores in-frame clones only, minus some. The table includes around 150,000 clones, roughly 78% detected once. This sample is drawn from a study of cytomegalovirus exposure and HLA in healthy donors. Findings of the study overall: A prior analysis recorded that most TCR beta V segments were productive about 87% or about 30% of the time.

The sample consisted of PBMCs. The origin of this receptor is a man aged 35-49 years in good health and CMV-seropositive.

The CDR3 bases are TGTGCCAGCAAACAGACGAACACTGAAGCTTTCTTT. Translated, it gives CASKQTNTEAFF. The chain employs TRBV28 and TRBJ1-1; D gene uncertain. CDR1 MDHEN and CDR2 SYDVKM come from the germline V gene. V lost 7 bases and J lost 1, with 7 bases in between. The length of the CDR3 is 12 residues.